These 24 T cell receptor beta chains originate from one sample sequenced in a study of cytomegalovirus exposure and HLA in healthy donors (dated by TCRdb to about 2017). The library was made by the immunoSEQ multiplex PCR assay. The multiplex PCR relied on a mix of 60 forward primers for TCR Vbeta segments and 13 reverse primers for TCR Jbeta segments. The source is immuneACCESS, and TCRdb retained only in-frame sequences with V and J called. Part of the clones is not carried over; for the studies checked, unresolved V genes explain less than half of this, and the remainder is unexplained. Within this sample are more than 85,000 clones, with approximately 86% of them counted one time only. The ten largest clones add up to roughly 6% of the sample. Specimen: PBMCs. The receptors come from a man aged 18 to 29 in good health and CMV-seronegative.

The chain links TRBV21-1 to TRBJ2-6; the D segment call TRBD1 is taken from the table without a DNA check. TRBV21-1 is flagged as a pseudogene. The CDR3 is 21 amino acids. Here the CDR3 DNA reads TGTGCCAGCAGCAAACGAGTGGCAGGGTATGGTCTACTGGCTGGGGCCAACGTCCTGACTTTC. Residues: CASSKRVAGYGLLAGANVLTF.

J is TRBJ1-1 and V is TRBV27; D is undetermined. Germline lookup yields CDR1 MNHEY and CDR2 SMNVEV (reference sequence). Deletions cut 6 bases from V and 4 bases from J, with 12 bases between. This CDR3 has 13 amino acids. The CDR3 loop is CASRGHSSTEAFF. CDR3 bases: TGTGCCAGCAGGGGCCACTCGAGCACTGAAGCTTTCTTT.

V gene TRBV5-6 combines with J gene TRBJ2-7, with a tentative D call TRBD1 (6 bases). The CDR3 runs 18 residues. The V end was cut by 3 bases, the J end by 2 bases, with 24 bases between. CDR1 and CDR2 (germline): SGHDT, YYEEEE. For the CDR3, the DNA is TGTGCCAGCAGCTCAGCCGCGCCGACAGGCGGTCCAACCTACGAGCAGTACTTC. Protein sequence: CASSSAAPTGGPTYEQYF.

The chain combines TRBV4-3 with TRBJ2-7; D is unclear. The CDR3 runs 13 residues. With 0 bases removed from V and 9 bases from J, the gap between germline ends came to 12 bases. From germline, CDR1 is LGHNA and CDR2 YSLEER. The DNA for the CDR3 is TGCGCCAGCAGCCAAGATATCTCCGCGAGGCAGTACTTC. This translates into CASSQDISARQYF.

The chain is built from TRBV29-1 and TRBJ2-4; TRBD2 matches 7 bases. This CDR3 is built from 15 residues. Germline CDR1 and CDR2: SQVTM and ANQGSEA. J lost 0 bases, V lost 7 bases, and 9 bases had no gene match. CDR3 DNA: TGCAGCGCCTCCATCGGGGGGTTAGCCAAAAACATTCAGTACTTC. Translation: CSASIGGLAKNIQYF.

This clone was seen a few times. The gene calls are TRBV11-3 and TRBJ2-6; D gene ambiguous. The CDR3 has 13 amino acids. Germline V gene lookup returns CDR1 SGHNT and CDR2 YENEEA. The V end was cut by 6 bases, the J end by 1 base, with 4 bases between. CDR3 loop: CASSQSGANVLTF. CDR3 nucleotide sequence: TGTGCCAGCAGTCAGTCTGGGGCCAACGTCCTGACTTTC.

The genes are TRBV10-2 and TRBJ1-2; maybe TRBD1 (6 bases). The CDR3 loop spans 14 amino acids. CDR1 and CDR2 (germline): WSHSY, SAAADI. Trimming removed 0 bases at V and 4 bases at J, with 9 bases between. CDR3 loop: CASSESRGTYGYTF. In DNA, the CDR3 is TGCGCCAGCAGTGAGTCAAGGGGGACCTATGGCTACACCTTC.

J is TRBJ2-1 and V is TRBV28; TRBD2 matches at 13 bases. V was pared by 8 bases and J by 7 bases, with 5 bases of the junction left unmatched. The CDR3 consists of 14 residues. From germline, CDR1 is MDHEN and CDR2 SYDVKM. The CDR3 loop is CASETSGRRNEQFF. DNA of the CDR3: TGTGCCAGCGAGACTAGCGGGAGGCGTAATGAGCAGTTCTTC.

In this sample, this clone turned up a few times. Other DNA sequences in the same sample also yield this CDR3. The V and J genes are TRBV6-5 and TRBJ1-5; 9 bases line up with TRBD1. CDR1 and CDR2 from the germline V gene are MNHEY and SVGAGI. This CDR3 comprises 15 residues. Losses at the gene ends were 5 bases for V and 1 base for J; bases not matched to a gene: 3. The CDR3 DNA is TGTGCCAGCAGTAGACAGGGGGGAAGCAATCAGCCCCAGCATTTT. Translating gives CASSRQGGSNQPQHF.

V is TRBV18 and J is TRBJ2-7, with TRBD2 matching over 14 bases. From germline, CDR1 is KGHSH and CDR2 LQKENI. The CDR3 covers 15 residues. V was pared by 5 bases and J by 5 bases, with 5 bases of the junction left unmatched. CDR3 nucleotide sequence: TGTGCCAGCTCAGAGGGACTAGCGGGAGTCAACGAGCAGTACTTC. This gives the protein CASSEGLAGVNEQYF.

This chain joins TRBV7-2 and TRBJ2-4; D is perhaps TRBD2 (6 bases). Germline V lookup: CDR1 SGHTA, CDR2 FQGNSA. V gave up 8 bases and J gave up 0 bases, with 11 bases separating them. The CDR3 loop spans 14 amino acids. The CDR3 coding sequence is TGTGCCAGCGGTTCGGGACTAGCCAAAAACATTCAGTACTTC. The encoded protein is CASGSGLAKNIQYF.

The count of this clone is one. This chain connects TRBV28 to TRBJ1-1; D perhaps matches TRBD1 (6 bases). Germline assignment: CDR1 MDHEN and CDR2 SYDVKM. The CDR3 is 17 amino acids. The V end was cut by 5 bases, the J end by 5 bases, with 24 bases between. In DNA form, the CDR3 reads TGTGCCAGCAGTCAACCACAAGGGATGGGGGCGCGGACTGAAGCTTTCTTT. This encodes CASSQPQGMGARTEAFF. The whole variable domain, filled in from reference TRBV28 and TRBJ1-1, reads DVKVTQSSRYLVKRTGEKVFLECVQDMDHENMFWYRQDPGLGLRLIYFSYDVKMKEKGDIPEGYSVSREKKERFSLILESASTNQTSMYLCASSQPQGMGARTEAFFGQGTRLTVV.

V usage is TRBV27 and J usage is TRBJ2-2; no clear D. Germline CDR1 and CDR2: MNHEY and SMNVEV (reference sequence). This CDR3 is built from 15 residues. V shed 8 bases and J shed 4 bases, with 17 bases lying between them. The CDR3 DNA reads as TGTGCCAGCGGCGCTAGTACTATAGGCACCGGGGAGCTGTTTTTT. As protein: CASGASTIGTGELFF.

The V gene is TRBV7-2, the J gene TRBJ1-3, with D perhaps matching TRBD1 (6 bases). Looked up from germline, CDR1 is SGHTA and CDR2 is FQGNSA. The CDR3 totals 18 residues. Trimming removed 3 bases from V and 2 bases from J, with 20 bases in between. CDR3 loop: CASSFGPHGAGAGNTIYF. As DNA, the CDR3 is TGTGCCAGCAGCTTCGGTCCCCACGGCGCAGGGGCTGGAAACACCATATATTTT.

This rearrangement joins TRBV9 to TRBJ2-1; 12 nucleotides agree with TRBD2. With 4 bases clipped from V and 7 bases from J, the junction kept 6 bases outside the gene matches. In germline, CDR1 is SGDLS, CDR2 YYNGEE. CDR3 length: 15 amino acids. The CDR3 here is CASSPRLAGVNEQFF. In DNA, the CDR3 is TGTGCCAGCAGCCCCCGACTAGCGGGAGTTAATGAGCAGTTCTTC.

The chain is built from TRBV28 and TRBJ2-3; D is possibly TRBD1 (6 bases). Per the germline V gene, CDR1 is MDHEN and CDR2 is SYDVKM. Trimming removed 5 bases at V and 1 base at J, with 19 bases between. The CDR3 extends over 17 amino acids. The CDR3 bases are TGTGCCAGCAGTCGTGGACAGTCCCCCTTTGGCACAGATACGCAGTATTTT. Translation gives CASSRGQSPFGTDTQYF.

This rearrangement joins TRBV6-1 to TRBJ1-5; 8 nucleotides match TRBD1. The CDR3 is made up of 15 amino acids. The V gene end was trimmed by 3 bases and the J gene end by 6 bases; junction bases not matched to a gene: 7. Looked up from germline, CDR1 is MNHNS and CDR2 is SASEGT. Written as DNA, the CDR3 is TGTGCCAGCAGTGAGGTCGGACAGGGAGGTCAGCCCCAGCATTTT. It encodes CASSEVGQGGQPQHF.

Only a few counts were recorded for this clone. V and J are TRBV10-3 and TRBJ2-1; maybe TRBD2 (5 bases). The CDR3 extends over 14 amino acids. Germline CDR1 is ENHRY and CDR2 is SYGVKD. Trimming took off 9 bases at V and 2 bases at J, with 14 bases between the two ends. CDR3: CAIMFSGTYNEQFF. For the CDR3, the DNA is TGTGCCATTATGTTTTCGGGGACCTACAATGAGCAGTTCTTC.

This clone was seen once. This chain joins TRBV2 and TRBJ2-7, with D perhaps TRBD1 (5 bases). CDR3 length: 14 amino acids. V lost 2 bases and J 4 bases, leaving 12 bases between the germline ends. Germline lookup yields CDR1 SNHLY and CDR2 FYNNEI. CDR3 bases: TGTGCCAGCAGTGAACGAGGACACCGATACGAGCAGTACTTC. It translates to CASSERGHRYEQYF. Based on the CDR3 plus reference TRBV2 and TRBJ2-7, the full variable domain is EPEVTQTPSHQVTQMGQEVILRCVPISNHLYFYWYRQILGQKVEFLVSFYNNEISEKSEIFDDQFSVERPDGSNFTLKIRSTKLEDSAMYFCASSERGHRYEQYFGPGTRLTVT.

The chain has TRBV4-1 and TRBJ2-3; D not resolved. Per germline, CDR1 MGHRA and CDR2 YSYEKL. This CDR3 comprises 14 residues. V lost 1 base and J 0 bases, leaving 5 bases between the germline ends. The DNA of the CDR3 is TGCGCCAGCAGCCAAGCGTCTAGCACAGATACGCAGTATTTT. Amino acid sequence: CASSQASSTDTQYF.

V usage is TRBV7-3 and J usage is TRBJ2-3, with D possibly matching TRBD2 (6 bases). CDR1 and CDR2 (germline): SGHTA, FQGTGA. The CDR3 runs to 14 residues. V gave up 5 bases and J gave up 3 bases, with 12 bases separating them. The CDR3 protein is CASSPGTQTDTQYF. The CDR3 DNA reads TGTGCCAGCAGCCCCGGGACTCAAACAGATACGCAGTATTTT. The complete variable domain, with remaining parts taken from reference TRBV7-3 and TRBJ2-3, reads GAGVSQTPSNKVTEKGKYVELRCDPISGHTALYWYRQSLGQGPEFLIYFQGTGAADDSGLPNDRFFAVRPEGSVSTLKIQRTERGDSAVYLCASSPGTQTDTQYFGPGTRLTVL.

The chain uses TRBV7-2 and TRBJ2-1; TRBD2 agrees at 10 bases. This CDR3 has 16 residues. The trim removed 6 bases at V and 5 bases at J, leaving 10 bases unmatched. Germline V gene lookup returns CDR1 SGHTA and CDR2 FQGNSA. The CDR3 reads CASSRAAGGPDNEQFF. CDR3 nucleotide sequence: TGTGCCAGCAGTCGAGCAGCGGGAGGGCCGGACAATGAGCAGTTCTTC.

The V gene is TRBV15, the J gene TRBJ2-4, with D possibly matching TRBD1 (7 bases). Germline loops: CDR1 LNHNV, CDR2 YYDKDF (reference sequence). Trimming stripped 11 bases from V and 1 base from J, with 9 bases between. The CDR3 sequence is 12 residues long. CDR3 protein: CAAGGAKNIQYF. In nucleotides, the CDR3 is TGTGCCGCAGGGGGGGCCAAAAACATTCAGTACTTC.

V gene TRBV7-9 combines with J gene TRBJ1-1, with D maybe TRBD1 (6 bases). Deletions cut 5 bases from V and 8 bases from J, with 15 bases between. The CDR3 is 13 amino acids. The germline CDR1 and CDR2 sequences are SEHNR and FQNEAQ (reference sequence). The DNA of the CDR3 is TGTGCCAGCAGCATCGGACAGTTCAGGGAAGCTTTCTTT. Translating gives CASSIGQFREAFF.